A few counts support the clone carrying this T cell receptor (beta chain). V lost 2 bases to trimming and J lost 10 bases; unmatched junction nucleotides: 0. This CDR3 is 12 amino acids long. Germline V gene data show CDR1 as SEHNR and CDR2 as FQNEAQ (reference sequence). The libraries were made with immunoSEQ v3. Generated by immunoSEQ multiplex PCR, the TCRdb table keeps only in-frame clones and is missing some. Seen here are tens of thousands of clones, around 64% observed once, and the top ten hold approximately 5.6%. The data stem from a study of TIL therapy for anti-PD-1-resistant metastatic lung cancer. The time point was: pre-treatment sample, taken before nivolumab and TIL therapy. Most excised metastases sampled were pleural nodules or supraclavicular lymph nodes.

The specimen was tumor tissue, collected at baseline. The TCR was taken from a person aged 25-85 years with non-small cell lung cancer. V and J are TRBV7-9 and TRBJ2-3; 10 bases are shared with TRBD2. The CDR3 DNA follows: TGTGCCAGCAGCTTACTAGCGGGAGCGCAGTATTTT. Protein: CASSLLAGAQYF.